Each of the 17 T cell receptor beta chains below was sequenced from the same sample in a study of cytomegalovirus exposure and HLA in healthy donors (TCRdb year 2017). Library preparation was by the immunoSEQ multiplex PCR assay. The multiplex PCR relied on a mix of 60 forward primers for TCR Vbeta segments and 13 reverse primers for TCR Jbeta segments. In TCRdb, the immuneACCESS table is reduced to in-frame sequences with V and J assigned. These tables do not hold every clone; where another copy was compared, an unresolved V gene accounts for under half, and the others remain unexplained. The sample table shows approximately 100,000 clones, and more than 65% are seen once. The ten largest clones represent 4% of the sample. Material for sequencing was PBMCs. The receptors here all came from a woman in her forties or fifties in good health and CMV-seropositive.

In this sample, this clone turned up once. The J gene is TRBJ1-2, the V gene TRBV18; tentative D call: TRBD1 (6 bases). Per the germline V gene, CDR1 is KGHSH and CDR2 is LQKENI. The CDR3 has 14 residues. Trimming removed 6 bases at V and 0 bases at J, with 11 bases between. The CDR3 loop reads CASSLQGANYGYTF. The CDR3 DNA is TGTGCCAGCTCGTTACAGGGAGCTAACTATGGCTACACCTTC.

The chain combines TRBV5-4 with TRBJ2-7; TRBD1 is a possible D gene (6 bases). Germline loops: CDR1 SGHNT, CDR2 YYREEE (reference sequence). The CDR3 has 13 amino acids. Trimming shortened V by 4 bases and J by 1 base, and 9 bases separated the two germline ends. CDR3 residues: CASSAQGSYEQYF. The CDR3 bases are TGTGCCAGCAGCGCACAGGGTTCCTACGAGCAGTACTTC.

The chain combines TRBV5-6 with TRBJ1-2, with D uncertain. The CDR3 runs 16 residues. The ends were cut back, 2 bases at V and 6 bases at J, with 20 bases in the middle. Per the germline V gene, CDR1 is SGHDT and CDR2 is YYEEEE. CDR3 nucleotides: TGTGCCAGCAGCTTACCAGGCGCTCCAGAGGGAAATGGCTACACCTTC. This translates into CASSLPGAPEGNGYTF.

The chain uses TRBV5-1 and TRBJ2-7, with D unclear. CDR1 and CDR2 (germline): SGHRS, YFSETQ. The length of the CDR3 is 13 residues. Trimming took off 2 bases at V and 0 bases at J, with 6 bases between the two ends. CDR3 sequence reads: CASSFESSYEQYF. The CDR3 DNA reads as TGCGCCAGCAGCTTCGAGTCCTCCTACGAGCAGTACTTC. Supplemented by reference TRBV5-1 and TRBJ2-7, the full variable domain reads KAGVTQTPRYLIKTRGQQVTLSCSPISGHRSVSWYQQTPGQGLQFLFEYFSETQRNKGNFPGRFSGRQFSNSRSEMNVSTLELGDSALYLCASSFESSYEQYFGPGTRLTVT.

The chain carries TRBV2 and TRBJ2-7, with TRBD2 matching over 8 bases. Trimming took 5 bases from V and 6 from J; bases not matched to a gene: 9. The V gene's germline CDR1 is SNHLY and CDR2 FYNNEI. The CDR3 loop spans 14 amino acids. CDR3 in amino acids: CASSTPGLDVEQYF. The CDR3 nucleotides are TGTGCCAGCAGTACCCCGGGACTAGATGTCGAGCAGTACTTC.

This chain uses TRBV7-9 with TRBJ1-1; D possibly corresponds to TRBD1 (5 bases). The CDR3 runs 13 residues. Trimming took 2 bases from V and 3 from J, leaving 7 bases between them. Germline assignment: CDR1 SEHNR and CDR2 FQNEAQ (reference sequence). CDR3 sequence: CASSLPQDTEAFF. The CDR3 DNA reads TGTGCCAGCAGCTTACCACAGGACACTGAAGCTTTCTTT.

V gene TRBV6-5 combines with J gene TRBJ1-2; a weak D match, TRBD1 (5 bases). The CDR3 length is 14 residues. Per the germline V gene, CDR1 is MNHEY and CDR2 is SVGAGI. V was trimmed by 0 bases and J by 0 bases, leaving 5 bases between them. The CDR3 DNA sequence: TGTGCCAGCAGTTACTCAGGGGCTAACTATGGCTACACCTTC. Its protein product is CASSYSGANYGYTF.

The chain combines TRBV30 with TRBJ2-7; 9 positions match TRBD1. Trimming at V came to 7 bases and at J to 2 bases, leaving 6 bases not matched to a gene. This CDR3 contains 13 residues. CDR1 and CDR2 (germline): GTSNPN, SVGIG (reference sequence). DNA for the CDR3: TGTGCCTCCTCCGGGACAGGGACCTACGAGCAGTACTTC. Amino acids: CASSGTGTYEQYF.

DNA for the CDR3: TGTGCCAGCACCGGACAGGGGTCGGCTCAGCCCCAGCATTTT. Its translation: CASTGQGSAQPQHF. The J gene is TRBJ1-5, the V gene TRBV2; 9 bases match TRBD1. The V gene's germline CDR1 is SNHLY and CDR2 FYNNEI. V lost 7 bases to trimming and J lost 6 bases; unmatched junction nucleotides: 7. The CDR3 is made up of 14 amino acids. The full variable domain, its missing parts supplied by reference TRBV2 and TRBJ1-5, is EPEVTQTPSHQVTQMGQEVILRCVPISNHLYFYWYRQILGQKVEFLVSFYNNEISEKSEIFDDQFSVERPDGSNFTLKIRSTKLEDSAMYFCASTGQGSAQPQHFGDGTRLSIL.

The chain combines TRBV6-6 with TRBJ1-1, with 8 bases fitting TRBD1. The CDR3 has 13 amino acids. The V gene's germline CDR1 is MNHNY and CDR2 SVGAGI (reference sequence). V lost 5 bases, J lost 8 bases, and 7 bases stayed unmatched. The CDR3 loop reads CASSTGTGGEAFF. The DNA for the CDR3 is TGTGCCAGCAGTACCGGGACAGGAGGAGAAGCTTTCTTT.

This clone came up once. The V and J genes are TRBV7-6 and TRBJ1-4, with D perhaps matching TRBD1 (6 bases). The V and J ends lost 1 base and 4 bases respectively, with 13 bases between them. The CDR3 runs to 16 residues. Germline V gives CDR1 SGHVS, CDR2 FNYEAQ. The CDR3 protein is CASSLVIDRFNEKLFF. CDR3 in DNA: TGTGCCAGCAGCTTAGTTATCGACAGGTTTAATGAAAAACTGTTTTTT.

This sequence joins TRBV6-1 and TRBJ2-3; 11 nucleotides align to TRBD2. The V and J ends lost 2 bases and 0 bases, in that order; junction bases with no gene match: 4. CDR1 is MNHNS, CDR2 SASEGT, per germline. The CDR3 contains 17 residues. For the CDR3, the DNA is TGTGCCAGCAGTGAACTAGCGGGGGGCCGTAGCACAGATACGCAGTATTTT. Translation gives CASSELAGGRSTDTQYF.

This clone was observed a handful of times. The chain uses TRBV30 and TRBJ2-1, with TRBD1 identical over 8 bases. Trimming took 3 bases from V and 7 from J; bases not matched to a gene: 2. Germline CDR1 and CDR2: GTSNPN and SVGIG (reference sequence). CDR3 length equals 12 residues. This chain's CDR3 is CAWRGQANEQFF. The CDR3 DNA is TGTGCCTGGAGGGGACAGGCGAATGAGCAGTTCTTC.

The gene calls are TRBV11-2 and TRBJ2-4; possibly TRBD2 for D (7 bases). The CDR3 totals 16 residues. In germline, CDR1 is SGHAT, CDR2 FQNNGV. V was shortened by 0 bases and J by 6 bases, with 15 bases between the two germline ends. The CDR3 bases are TGTGCCAGCAGCTTAGAGGGGGGGCTGGAGGGAAACATTCAGTACTTC. Residues: CASSLEGGLEGNIQYF.

This sequence joins TRBV6-1 and TRBJ2-5, with D perhaps TRBD2 (6 bases). Trimming removed 3 bases at V and 5 bases at J, with 13 bases between. Germline-derived CDR1 and CDR2 are MNHNS and SASEGT. CDR3 length equals 14 residues. CDR3 in DNA: TGTGCCAGCAGTGATTATCGGGAGCCTGAGACCCAGTACTTC. This gives the protein CASSDYREPETQYF.

This clone has a handful of counts. The genes are TRBV29-1 and TRBJ2-7, with 8 bases matching TRBD2. V shed 0 bases, J shed 5 bases, and the junction held 6 bases outside the gene matches. Germline loops: CDR1 SQVTM, CDR2 ANQGSEA. This CDR3 region has 14 residues. CDR3 in amino acids: CSVEERGGSDEQYF. The DNA for the CDR3 is TGCAGCGTTGAAGAACGGGGGGGAAGCGACGAGCAGTACTTC.

This clone is a singleton in its sample. Other nucleotide sequences in the sample specify the same CDR3. This chain uses TRBV7-9 with TRBJ1-4, with D possibly being TRBD1 (6 bases). Between the trimmed V and J ends, which lost 1 base and 0 bases, there was a span of 9 bases. There are 16 residues in the CDR3. From germline, CDR1 is SEHNR and CDR2 FQNEAQ (reference sequence). CDR3 sequence reads: CASSLVGAATNEKLFF. The CDR3 nucleotides read TGTGCCAGCAGCTTAGTGGGGGCCGCAACTAATGAAAAACTGTTTTTT.